This T cell receptor (beta chain) was obtained from a study of regulatory T cells in long-lasting Graves disease. Study results and caveats: With persistent disease, TRBV28, TRBJ1-2 and TRBJ2-5 were the favored segments.

TCR beta libraries were built with iRepertoire HTBI primers and Arm-PCR of CDR3 regions. Each CDR3 protein gets one entry after TCRdb re-called the multiplex PCR reads with MiXCR. The profile shows about 430,000 distinct CDR3 sequences, about 15% of them singletons. As for time point: newly diagnosed GD, antithyroid drugs for less than 3 months. RNA isolated from PBMCs was used to make the TCR library. CDR3 length: 15 residues. Germline CDR1 SGHNT, CDR2 YENEEA. Germline trimming cut 1 base from V and 3 bases from J; bases unmatched to any gene: 4. At least ten counts were recorded for this clonotype. Its antigen is not identified. The same specimen was also included in a second study, on T cells in Graves' hyperthyroidism and ophthalmopathy. That investigation notes: Uncontrolled infection, other autoimmune disease, pregnancy or lactation barred patients from enrollment.

The source of this sequence is a woman aged 40-49 years with Graves disease. The chain links TRBV11-3 to TRBJ2-3; 7 positions agree with TRBD1. The material sequenced was peripheral blood mononuclear cells (PBMCs), taken at new diagnosis, from a patient treated with antithyroid drugs. CDR3 sequence (DNA): TGTGCCAGCAGCTTAGCCCTACAGGGGACAGATACGCAGTATTTT. This sequence encodes CASSLALQGTDTQYF.